This T cell receptor (beta chain) was identified during a study of T cells in Graves' hyperthyroidism and ophthalmopathy. The germline gives CDR1 SGHKS, CDR2 YYEKEE (reference sequence). Trimming took off 0 bases at V and 1 base at J, with 13 bases between the two ends. This CDR3 contains 16 residues. The investigators amplified TCR beta CDR3 regions from RNA transcripts. First-round RT-PCR of the TCR CDR3 relied on the HTBI primer set. Via MiXCR, TCRdb re-called the multiplex PCR reads, giving one row per CDR3 protein. There are about half a million distinct CDR3 sequences in the sample; about 20% occur only once, and 26% lies in the top ten. This clonotype has only a few counts.

The rearrangement joins TRBV5-5 to TRBJ1-1, with a possible D match to TRBD1 (6 bases). The sequence was obtained from a man younger than 30 with Graves' hyperthyroidism. Sequenced sample: blood. The CDR3 coding sequence is TGTGCCAGCAGCTTGGGGGGGGCCGAAGCGAACACTGAAGCTTTCTTT. Amino acids: CASSLGGAEANTEAFF. Together with reference TRBV5-5 and TRBJ1-1, the CDR3 gives the full variable domain: DAGVTQSPTHLIKTRGQQVTLRCSPISGHKSVSWYQQVLGQGPQFIFQYYEKEERGRGNFPDRFSARQFPNYSSELNVNALLLGDSALYLCASSLGGAEANTEAFFGQGTRLTVV.